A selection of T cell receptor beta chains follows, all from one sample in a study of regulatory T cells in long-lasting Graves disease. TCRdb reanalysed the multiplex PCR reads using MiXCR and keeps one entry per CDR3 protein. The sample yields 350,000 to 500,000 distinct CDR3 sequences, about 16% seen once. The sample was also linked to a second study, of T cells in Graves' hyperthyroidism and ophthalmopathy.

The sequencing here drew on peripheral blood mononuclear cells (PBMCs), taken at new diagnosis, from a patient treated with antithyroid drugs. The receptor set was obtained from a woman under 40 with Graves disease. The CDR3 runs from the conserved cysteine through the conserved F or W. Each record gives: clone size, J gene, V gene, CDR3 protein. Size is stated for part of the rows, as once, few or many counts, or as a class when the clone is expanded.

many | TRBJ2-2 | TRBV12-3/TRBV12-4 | CASNRGAGELFF
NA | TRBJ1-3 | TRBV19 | CASSTARSTGNTIYF
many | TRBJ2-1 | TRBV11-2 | CASSPMLTSGYNEQFF
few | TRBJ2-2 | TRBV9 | CASSVGPSGSPGELFF
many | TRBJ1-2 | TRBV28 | CASRTGQYGYTF
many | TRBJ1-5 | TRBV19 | CASSRDRGPWQPQHF
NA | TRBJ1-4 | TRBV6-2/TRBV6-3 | CASSPRDRGLIDEKLFF
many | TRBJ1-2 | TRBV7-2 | CASSFGSTNYGYTF
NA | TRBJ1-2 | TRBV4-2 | CASSRSIGTYGYTF
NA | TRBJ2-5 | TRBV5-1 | CASSPGAESYQETQYF
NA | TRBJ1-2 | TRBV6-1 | CASSGFEGDRRYTF
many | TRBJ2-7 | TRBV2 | CASRQVPEQYF
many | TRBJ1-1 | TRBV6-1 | CASSDPATNTEAFF
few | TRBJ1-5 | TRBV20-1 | CSARTKSNQPQHF
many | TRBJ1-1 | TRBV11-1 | CASSLEGDAFF
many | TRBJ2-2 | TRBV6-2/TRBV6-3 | CASSGDRGIAGELFF
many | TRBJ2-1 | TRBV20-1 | CSARGEREYGEQFF
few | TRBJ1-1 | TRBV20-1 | CSARGILITPSGAFF
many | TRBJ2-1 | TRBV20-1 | CSARDLGASGFYGSYNEQFF
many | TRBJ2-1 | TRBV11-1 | CASSTSGPYNEQFF
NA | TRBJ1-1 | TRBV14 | CASSRKTGGSWRTEAFF
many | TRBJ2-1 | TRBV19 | CASSPTSGTYNEQFF
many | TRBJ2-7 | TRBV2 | CASNGQDKYEQYF
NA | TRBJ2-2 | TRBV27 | CASSFWDRGTGELFF
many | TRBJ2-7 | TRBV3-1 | CASSPFTGSSYEQYF
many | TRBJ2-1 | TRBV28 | CASSLSSGNWAGQFF
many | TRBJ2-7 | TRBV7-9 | CASSFRTGDLLDEQYF
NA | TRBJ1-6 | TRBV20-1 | CFEQACNSPLHF
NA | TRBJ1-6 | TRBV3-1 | CASSQADYNSPLHF
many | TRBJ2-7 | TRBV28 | CASSFPGVRYEQYF
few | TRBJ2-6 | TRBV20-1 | CSARIGSGANVLTF
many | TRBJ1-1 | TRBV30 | CAWLLRGTEAFF
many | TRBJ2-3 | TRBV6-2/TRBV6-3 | CASSYSNRVRTQYF
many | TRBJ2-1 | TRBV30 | CAWVDNLNEQFF
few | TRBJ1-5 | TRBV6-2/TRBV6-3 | CASSLDLNQANQPQHF
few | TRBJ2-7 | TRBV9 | CASSSGRGMSEQYF
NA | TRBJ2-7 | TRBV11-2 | CASSQDSGHTYEQYF
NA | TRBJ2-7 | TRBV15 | CATSSRTAPYEQYF
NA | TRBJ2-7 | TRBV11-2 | CASTGQSTSYEQYF
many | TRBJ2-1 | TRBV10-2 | CASSEGLASNNEQFF
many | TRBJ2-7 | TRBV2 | CASSEDSLSYEQYF
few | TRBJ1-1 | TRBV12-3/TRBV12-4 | CASSSVMLGNTEAFF
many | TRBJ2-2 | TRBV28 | CASSSYRAGGTGELFF
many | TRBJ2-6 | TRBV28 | CASSSQRTPLYPGANVLTF
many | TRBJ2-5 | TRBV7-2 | CASSLVVYGETQYF
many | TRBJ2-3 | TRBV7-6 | CASSLVQGEDTQYF
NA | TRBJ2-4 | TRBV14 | CASSQWDAKNIQYF
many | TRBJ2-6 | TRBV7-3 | CASSPGQGSGANVLTF
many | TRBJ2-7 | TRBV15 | CATSRDRGLSEQYF
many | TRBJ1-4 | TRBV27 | CASSLAQHNEKLFF
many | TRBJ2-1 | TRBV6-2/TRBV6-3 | CASSTGVIGDEQFF
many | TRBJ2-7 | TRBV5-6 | CASSFLAGGPIGLSEQYF